One sample yielded the 23 T cell receptor beta chains listed below, sequenced in a study of shared clonotypes between healthy human individuals. TCRdb's copy holds only in-frame clones and misses some; the assay was immunoSEQ multiplex PCR. The profile shows around 1,000,000 clones, roughly 77% of them singletons. The sequenced sample was memory CD4+ T cells from PBMCs. The subset is: CD45RA-negative fraction. The receptors were sampled from a young man in good health. Some clones in this sample may be carry-over from other donors' samples.

This chain links TRBV29-1 with TRBJ2-1; the D gene could be TRBD1 or TRBD2 (5 bases each). CDR1 SQVTM and CDR2 ANQGSEA come from the germline V gene. The CDR3 extends over 11 amino acids. V lost 5 bases to trimming and J lost 6 bases, with 8 bases between them. The CDR3 DNA reads as TGCAGCGTTTGGGACCGCAATGAGCAGTTCTTC. It codes for CSVWDRNEQFF.

The rearrangement joins TRBV28 to TRBJ1-1; D not certain. This CDR3 has 12 residues. Germline V CDR1 and CDR2: MDHEN, SYDVKM. V shed 2 bases and J shed 5 bases, with 6 bases lying between them. The CDR3 sequence: CASSLSTTEAFF. DNA of the CDR3: TGTGCCAGCAGTTTAAGCACGACTGAAGCTTTCTTT.

The rearrangement joins TRBV14 to TRBJ2-3, with 14 bases matching TRBD2. The germline V gene encodes CDR1 SGHDN and CDR2 FVKESK. CDR3 size: 18 residues. The trim removed 4 bases at V and 0 bases at J, leaving 6 bases unmatched. This CDR3 reads CASSRRTSGRSSTDTQYF. CDR3 in DNA: TGTGCCAGCAGCCGTCGGACTAGCGGGAGGTCTAGCACAGATACGCAGTATTTT.

The rearrangement links TRBV29-1 to TRBJ2-2; 7 positions match TRBD1. Germline-derived CDR1 and CDR2 are SQVTM and ANQGSEA. The CDR3 spans 13 residues. The V and J ends lost 7 bases and 8 bases, in that order; junction bases with no gene match: 10. The CDR3 bases are TGCAGCGCCTCCACCGGGACAGCTGGGGAGCTGTTTTTT. It is translated as CSASTGTAGELFF.

This chain uses TRBV6-4 with TRBJ2-1; 8 nucleotides match TRBD1. CDR1 and CDR2 from the germline V gene are MRHNA and SNTAGT. Trimming cost V 3 bases and J 4 bases; bases outside gene matches: 5. The CDR3 is made up of 15 amino acids. CDR3 amino acids: CASSERQGAYNEQFF. CDR3 DNA: TGTGCCAGCAGTGAAAGGCAGGGGGCTTACAATGAGCAGTTCTTC.

This clone was observed once. The gene calls are TRBV7-2 and TRBJ1-5, with D uncertain. The germline V gene encodes CDR1 SGHTA and CDR2 FQGNSA. V was cut by 5 bases and J by 2 bases, with 16 bases left in between. The CDR3 contains 16 residues. CDR3 DNA sequence: TGTGCCAGCAGCCCCAGCTCAACCTGGGGCAATCAGCCCCAGCATTTT. Its translation: CASSPSSTWGNQPQHF.

The chain carries TRBV6-5 and TRBJ2-5; D call uncertain. This CDR3 spans 11 amino acids. V was trimmed by 8 bases and J by 5 bases, leaving 9 bases between them. The V gene's germline CDR1 is MNHEY and CDR2 SVGAGI. Here the CDR3 DNA reads TGTGCCAGCGGGGAACGGGAGACCCAGTACTTC. It translates to CASGERETQYF.

This chain uses TRBV28 with TRBJ1-3; D gene uncertain. The CDR3 length is 11 residues. Germline CDR1 reads MDHEN; CDR2 reads SYDVKM. Trimming took off 9 bases at V and 0 bases at J, with 3 bases between the two ends. CDR3 in DNA: TGTGCCAGTGTCTCTGGAAACACCATATATTTT. Its translation: CASVSGNTIYF.

The chain is built from TRBV5-4 and TRBJ1-1, with D uncertain. The length of the CDR3 is 14 residues. Trimming took 4 bases from V and 1 from J, leaving 11 bases between them. The germline V gene encodes CDR1 SGHNT and CDR2 YYREEE (reference sequence). The CDR3 nucleotides read TGTGCCAGCAGCCCCGGGATTGGGAACACTGAAGCTTTCTTT. This codes for CASSPGIGNTEAFF. Variable domain in full (rest from reference TRBV5-4 and TRBJ1-1): ETGVTQSPTHLIKTRGQQVTLRCSSQSGHNTVSWYQQALGQGPQFIFQYYREEENGRGNFPPRFSGLQFPNYSSELNVNALELDDSALYLCASSPGIGNTEAFFGQGTRLTVV.

CDR3 sequence reads: CASSSLGSHTGELFF. For the CDR3, the DNA is TGCGCCAGCAGCTCCCTGGGGTCCCACACCGGGGAGCTGTTTTTT. The V and J genes are TRBV5-1 and TRBJ2-2; D gene unclear. Trimming took 3 bases from V and 3 from J, leaving 12 bases between them. Per the germline V gene, CDR1 is SGHRS and CDR2 is YFSETQ. The CDR3 extends over 15 amino acids.

The chain is built from TRBV6-1 and TRBJ2-7; no clear D. Germline assignment: CDR1 MNHNS and CDR2 SASEGT. The CDR3 spans 14 residues. Trimming took off 2 bases at V and 3 bases at J, with 11 bases between the two ends. Written as DNA, the CDR3 is TGTGCCAGCAGTGAATCCTTCCCCTACTACGAGCAGTACTTC. Translated, it gives CASSESFPYYEQYF.

The chain is built from TRBV9 and TRBJ2-3; D remains ambiguous. The ends were cut back, 2 bases at V and 4 bases at J, with 8 bases in the middle. This CDR3 has 13 residues. Germline V gene data show CDR1 as SGDLS and CDR2 as YYNGEE. In DNA, the CDR3 is TGTGCCAGCAGCGTCCCCCCATCAGATACGCAGTATTTT. Translating gives CASSVPPSDTQYF.

The chain uses TRBV9 and TRBJ2-1, with 13 bases matching TRBD2. With 0 bases clipped from V and 3 bases from J, the junction kept 9 bases outside the gene matches. The CDR3 consists of 19 residues. Germline V lookup: CDR1 SGDLS, CDR2 YYNGEE. The CDR3: CASSVAGRLAGGHYNEQFF. The CDR3 nucleotides are TGTGCCAGCAGCGTAGCAGGGAGACTAGCGGGAGGCCACTACAATGAGCAGTTCTTC.

The chain employs TRBV2 and TRBJ2-7; 12 bases agree with TRBD2. Germline V gene sequence: CDR1 SNHLY, CDR2 FYNNEI. V dropped 6 bases and J dropped 4; count of bases not matched to a gene: 4. This CDR3 contains 14 residues. CDR3 sequence: CASRRLAGAYEQYF. The CDR3 DNA sequence: TGTGCCAGCAGAAGACTAGCGGGAGCGTACGAGCAGTACTTC.

V usage is TRBV19 and J usage is TRBJ2-1; 13 bases line up with TRBD2. This CDR3 spans 15 amino acids. Trimming at V came to 5 bases and at J to 8 bases, leaving 6 bases not matched to a gene. The germline V gene encodes CDR1 LNHDA and CDR2 SQIVND (reference sequence). CDR3 residues: CASSVGLAGTDEQFF. CDR3 nucleotide sequence: TGTGCCAGTAGTGTGGGACTAGCGGGAACGGATGAGCAGTTCTTC.

J is TRBJ2-5 and V is TRBV5-1; D is perhaps TRBD1 (5 bases). Germline V gives CDR1 SGHRS, CDR2 YFSETQ. CDR3 size: 15 residues. The V end was cut by 0 bases, the J end by 1 base, with 10 bases between. CDR3 DNA sequence: TGCGCCAGCAGCTTGGAGGGGCATCTCCAAGAGACCCAGTACTTC. This translates into CASSLEGHLQETQYF.

This sequence joins TRBV19 and TRBJ2-7; tentatively, D is TRBD1 (5 bases). This CDR3 is 14 amino acids long. Between the trimmed V and J ends, which lost 8 bases and 0 bases, there was a span of 14 bases. From germline, CDR1 is LNHDA and CDR2 SQIVND (reference sequence). The CDR3 DNA reads as TGTGCCAGTGGGCGCAGGGTGGGCTCCTACGAGCAGTACTTC. It is translated as CASGRRVGSYEQYF.

The chain links TRBV10-3 to TRBJ2-3; 9 bases line up with TRBD2. Germline V gene data show CDR1 as ENHRY and CDR2 as SYGVKD. Losses at the gene ends were 7 bases for V and 4 bases for J; bases not matched to a gene: 3. The CDR3 contains 13 residues. The CDR3 DNA sequence: TGTGCCATCACAGCGGGAGGCTCAGATACGCAGTATTTT. This codes for CAITAGGSDTQYF.

This clone turned up a few times. J is TRBJ1-1 and V is TRBV28, with D possibly being TRBD1 (6 bases). V lost 7 bases to trimming and J lost 7 bases, with 13 bases between them. This CDR3 region has 12 residues. Germline loops: CDR1 MDHEN, CDR2 SYDVKM. The CDR3 spells CASIPMTGEAFF. CDR3 nucleotide sequence: TGTGCCAGCATTCCCATGACAGGTGAAGCTTTCTTT.

This chain uses TRBV27 with TRBJ1-1, with D uncertain. This CDR3 region has 13 residues. The V end was cut by 5 bases, the J end by 0 bases, with 7 bases between. Germline V gives CDR1 MNHEY, CDR2 SMNVEV (reference sequence). The CDR3 DNA is TGTGCCAGCAGTCTACAGATGAACACTGAAGCTTTCTTT. Its protein product is CASSLQMNTEAFF.

The chain carries TRBV7-6 and TRBJ2-1; D remains unclear. Germline V gene data show CDR1 as SGHVS and CDR2 as FNYEAQ. Trimming removed 1 base from V and 9 bases from J, with 13 bases in between. The CDR3 has 14 amino acids. CDR3 in amino acids: CASSLGLVGGEQFF. The CDR3 DNA is TGTGCCAGCAGCTTAGGTCTAGTAGGCGGTGAGCAGTTCTTC.

This rearrangement joins TRBV4-1 to TRBJ2-2; the D is unclear. There are 13 residues in the CDR3. Germline V gene data show CDR1 as MGHRA and CDR2 as YSYEKL. V lost 0 bases and J 7 bases, leaving 6 bases between the germline ends. CDR3 sequence (DNA): TGCGCCAGCAGCCAAGAAGACCGCGGGGAGCTGTTTTTT. It yields the protein CASSQEDRGELFF.

The gene calls are TRBV11-3 and TRBJ2-7; D unresolved. The V gene's germline CDR1 is SGHNT and CDR2 YENEEA. The CDR3 sequence is 13 residues long. V gave up 5 bases and J gave up 0 bases, with 8 bases separating them. CDR3: CASSPKDSYEQYF. CDR3 in DNA: TGTGCCAGCAGCCCAAAAGACTCCTACGAGCAGTACTTC.